The clone carrying this T cell receptor beta chain came up once. These data originate in a study of shared clonotypes between healthy human individuals. Study in general: Three CD4 naive, three CD4 memory, two CD8 naive and one CD8 memory plate were used per donor.

The table came from immunoSEQ multiplex PCR; TCRdb's copy has only in-frame clones and leaves some out. The sample includes 2.3 million or so clones, just over 90% of them seen just once. Germline V CDR1 and CDR2: MDHEN, SYDVKM. The V and J ends lost 8 bases and 1 base respectively, with 11 bases between them. CDR3 length: 14 amino acids. The sample consisted of naive CD4+ T cells from PBMCs. The subset was: CD45RA+ positively selected. The gene calls are TRBV28 and TRBJ2-2; possible D gene TRBD2, 5 bases. The source of this sequence is a man aged 18 to 30 in good health. Some clones in this sample may be carry-over from other donors' samples. The DNA of the CDR3 is TGTGCCAGCGGACTGACGGGGAACACCGGGGAGCTGTTTTTT. This gives the protein CASGLTGNTGELFF.